This TCR beta chain originates from a study of blood T cells in healthy people across ages. Alongside a J-beta primer mix, a sample-barcoded 5' primer served in a second PCR lasting 7 to 11 cycles. Samples each returned at least 2.5 million CDR3-containing paired-end reads. TCRdb redid the calling of the 5' RACE reads with MiXCR, one entry per CDR3 protein. The sample holds fewer than 2 million distinct CDR3 sequences; about 39% are singletons and the top ten take more than 20%. All donors came from Russia, were Caucasian and healthy, and spanned ages roughly 6 to 100. Each donor's blood draw was approximately 10 milliliters of peripheral blood. The CDR3 covers 15 residues. The V gene end was trimmed by 4 bases and the J gene end by 3 bases; junction bases not matched to a gene: 6. Germline V gives CDR1 SGHRS, CDR2 YFSETQ.

This clonotype was obtained from a human donor in good health. What was sequenced was blood. The rearrangement uses TRBV5-1 and TRBJ2-1, with TRBD1 identical over 8 bases. The CDR3 sequence: CASSTTGAIYNEQFF. The CDR3 DNA reads TGCGCCAGCAGCACGACAGGGGCGATCTACAATGAGCAGTTCTTC.